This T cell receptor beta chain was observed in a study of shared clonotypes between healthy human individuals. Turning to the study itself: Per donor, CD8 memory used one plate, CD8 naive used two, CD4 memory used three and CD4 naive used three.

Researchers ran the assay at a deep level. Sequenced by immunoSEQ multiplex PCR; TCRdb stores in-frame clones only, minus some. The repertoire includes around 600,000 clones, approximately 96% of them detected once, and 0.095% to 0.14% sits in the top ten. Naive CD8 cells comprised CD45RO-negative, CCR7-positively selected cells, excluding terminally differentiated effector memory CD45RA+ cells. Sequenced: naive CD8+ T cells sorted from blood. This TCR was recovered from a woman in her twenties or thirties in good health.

The CDR3 sequence is CASSLGAGNTEAFF. Written as DNA, the CDR3 is TGTGCCAGCAGCTTGGGTGCGGGGAACACTGAAGCTTTCTTT. This sequence joins TRBV5-6 and TRBJ1-1, with D unresolved. V was shortened by 0 bases and J by 1 base, with 7 bases between the two germline ends. Germline values: CDR1 SGHDT, CDR2 YYEEEE. CDR3 length equals 14 residues.